The present TCR beta chain was sequenced within a study of Graves' ophthalmopathy and Graves' hyperthyroidism. The CDR3 is 13 residues long. In germline, CDR1 is SNHLY, CDR2 FYNNEI. V lost 1 base and J lost 9, with 12 bases in between. Amplified material comprised TCR beta CDR3 regions derived from RNA transcripts. Amplification began with first-round RT-PCR using HTBI primers, then second-round multiplex PCR was performed. One entry per CDR3 protein, called by TCRdb with MiXCR from the multiplex PCR reads. The data contain 660,000 or so distinct CDR3 sequences, 35% to 50% of them singletons. This chain connects TRBV2 to TRBJ1-1; a possible D gene is TRBD1 (5 bases). The sequenced sample consisted of peripheral blood. The receptor was derived from an adult man with Graves' ophthalmopathy. CDR3 sequence reads: CASSEGGNTKAFF. CDR3 sequence (DNA): TGTGCCAGCAGTGAAGGGGGGAACACAAAAGCTTTCTTT.